This passage covers 27 T cell receptor beta chains from one sample sequenced in a study of T and B cells in COVID-19 patients. Blood genomic DNA input for TRB amplification was roughly 220-500 ng. BIOMED2 TRB-A/B primer pools were used in multiplex TRB PCR. TCRdb called the multiplex PCR reads again in MiXCR, with one record for every CDR3 protein. Here the sample spans some 8,000 distinct CDR3 sequences, 35% to 50% being singletons. The source material was blood. These TCRs come from a human donor who had recovered from COVID-19.

The chain has TRBV11-1 and TRBJ1-4; possibly TRBD1 for D (5 bases). V was clipped by 5 bases and J by 8 bases, with 12 bases between them. The length of the CDR3 is 13 residues. Germline V lookup: CDR1 SGHAT, CDR2 FQDESV (reference sequence). The CDR3 reads CASSRGQGEKLFF. CDR3 DNA sequence: TGTGCCAGCAGCCGAGGACAAGGAGAAAAACTGTTTTTT.

The chain combines TRBV19 with TRBJ1-5, with D possibly TRBD1 on 5 matching bases. CDR1 is LNHDA, CDR2 SQIVND, per germline (reference sequence). V was shortened by 2 bases and J by 1 base, with 9 bases between the two germline ends. This CDR3 has 15 amino acids. In DNA form, the CDR3 reads TGTGCCAGTAGTATAATTGCAGGGAGCAATCAGCCCCAGCATTTT. This translates into CASSIIAGSNQPQHF.

There are a few counts of this clonotype. The chain combines TRBV19 with TRBJ2-5; the D call may be TRBD1 or TRBD2 (6 bases each). Germline-derived CDR1 and CDR2 are LNHDA and SQIVND (reference sequence). V was clipped by 3 bases and J by 4 bases, with 21 bases between them. CDR3 length: 17 amino acids. The DNA of the CDR3 is TGTGCCAGTAGTATCCGTCCCGGGGGCCGGGCAGGAGAGACCCAGTACTTC. Translated: CASSIRPGGRAGETQYF.

About this clonotype itself: A much more abundant neighbour one base away suggests this may be a read error. The chain uses TRBV19 and TRBJ2-5, with 8 bases lining up with TRBD2. This CDR3 region has 16 residues. V lost 5 bases to trimming and J lost 6 bases; unmatched junction nucleotides: 14. Germline V gene data show CDR1 as LNHDA and CDR2 as SQIVND (reference sequence). This chain's CDR3 is CASSLTGGRGAKTQYF. Written as DNA, the CDR3 is TGTGCCAGTAGTCTGACTGGCGGGCGGGGGGCGAAGACCCAGTACTTC.

This CDR3 reads CASSLRLTSGQETQYF. The CDR3 DNA reads TGTGCCAGCAGCCTCAGACTGACTAGCGGACAAGAGACCCAGTACTTC. The rearrangement links TRBV7-2 to TRBJ2-5; 9 bases match TRBD2. The V gene end was trimmed by 5 bases and the J gene end by 2 bases; junction bases not matched to a gene: 9. CDR3 length equals 16 residues. Germline values: CDR1 SGHTA, CDR2 FQGNSA.

This clonotype is classed as medium-sized. The chain joins TRBV6-5 to TRBJ2-2, with TRBD2 identical over 7 bases. CDR1 and CDR2 (germline): MNHEY, SVGAGI. Trimming at V came to 6 bases and at J to 4 bases, leaving 5 bases not matched to a gene. This CDR3 comprises 14 residues. The CDR3 is CASRRQRGTGELFF. Here the CDR3 DNA reads TGTGCCAGCAGGCGACAGCGGGGCACCGGGGAGCTGTTTTTT.

The gene calls are TRBV10-3 and TRBJ2-1; 10 bases line up with TRBD1. There are 15 residues in the CDR3. V gave up 7 bases and J gave up 0 bases; unmatched junction bases: 3. Germline V gives CDR1 ENHRY, CDR2 SYGVKD. For the CDR3, the DNA is TGTGCCATCAAGGGGGACAGGGGCTCCTACAATGAGCAGTTCTTC. Translation gives CAIKGDRGSYNEQFF.

This clonotype was detected only a few times. The V and J genes are TRBV6-5 and TRBJ1-4, with TRBD1 matching 7 bases. There are 13 residues in the CDR3. Unmatched junction bases numbered 5, after V lost 6 bases and J lost 7 bases. Germline V lookup: CDR1 MNHEY, CDR2 SVGAGI. The CDR3 sequence: CASRRQGGEKLFF. CDR3 coding DNA: TGTGCCAGCAGGAGACAGGGCGGTGAAAAACTGTTTTTT.

There are a few counts of this clonotype. The chain uses TRBV13 and TRBJ2-1; 16 bases fit TRBD2. Germline loops: CDR1 PRHDT, CDR2 FYEKMQ (reference sequence). The V and J ends lost 4 bases and 8 bases, in that order; junction bases with no gene match: 8. CDR3 size: 17 residues. CDR3 bases: TGTGCCAGCAGCTCACCTGGGACTAGCGGGGGGGCGGATGAGCAGTTCTTC. Translation gives CASSSPGTSGGADEQFF.

By proportion, this clonotype is medium-sized. This sequence joins TRBV29-1 and TRBJ2-7, with 8 bases lining up with TRBD1. The germline V gene has CDR1 SQVTM and CDR2 ANQGSEA. The J segment lost 2 bases and the V segment lost 7 bases, leaving 7 bases of the junction unmatched. This CDR3 comprises 13 residues. The CDR3 nucleotides read TGCAGCGCCGGACAGGGAAATACCTACGAGCAGTACTTC. This sequence encodes CSAGQGNTYEQYF.

The chain joins TRBV27 to TRBJ2-7, with D unresolved. CDR3 length equals 15 residues. Germline V gene lookup returns CDR1 MNHEY and CDR2 SMNVEV (reference sequence). Between the trimmed V and J ends, which lost 9 bases and 4 bases, there was a span of 22 bases. CDR3 coding DNA: TGTGCCAGGCACGAGTGGCAGACGACATTTTACGAGCAGTACGTC. This translates into CARHEWQTTFYEQYV.

Judged by abundance, this clonotype is medium-sized. This rearrangement joins TRBV19 to TRBJ1-6; D gene uncertain. V shed 2 bases and J shed 7 bases, with 12 bases lying between them. The CDR3 is made up of 15 amino acids. Germline V gives CDR1 LNHDA, CDR2 SQIVND (reference sequence). The CDR3, as DNA: TGTGCCAGTAGTATAATTGGACGTACCAATTCACCCCTCCACTTT. Protein sequence: CASSIIGRTNSPLHF.

As regards this clonotype: The junction shows a germline mismatch at one end, possibly a read error. The genes are TRBV5-3 and TRBJ1-1; D unresolved. TRBV5-3 is an ORF, and what it does is uncertain. The CDR3 is 14 residues long. The CDR3, as DNA: TGCGCCAGCAGCTTGGCCCCGGAGAACACTGAAGCTTTCTTT. It encodes CASSLAPENTEAFF.

This clonotype came up a few times. This chain uses TRBV6-5 with TRBJ2-2, with TRBD2 matching 10 bases. The V gene's germline CDR1 is MNHEY and CDR2 SVGAGI. CDR3 length: 16 amino acids. V was clipped by 6 bases and J by 10 bases; unmatched bases: 14. The CDR3 bases are TGTGCCAGCAGACCGGTGACTAGCGGGCGCGATTTGGAGCTGTTTTTT. Encoded protein: CASRPVTSGRDLELFF.

V is TRBV27 and J is TRBJ2-7, with TRBD2 matching 7 bases. Germline V CDR1 and CDR2: MNHEY, SMNVEV (reference sequence). Trimming removed 2 bases from V and 5 bases from J; junction bases left unmatched: 9. This CDR3 spans 15 amino acids. CDR3 protein: CASSLPDGGIHEQYV. The CDR3 region has the DNA TGTGCCAGCAGTTTACCGGACGGGGGGATCCACGAGCAGTACGTC.

This clonotype was detected a few times. The V and J genes are TRBV18 and TRBJ2-5; D ambiguous. Germline loops: CDR1 KGHSH, CDR2 LQKENI. V dropped 0 bases and J dropped 5 bases, with 10 bases sitting between them. The CDR3 totals 14 residues. CDR3 DNA: TGTGCCAGCTCACCACCCTCCCTAGTGGAGACCCAGTACTTC. The encoded protein is CASSPPSLVETQYF.

The V and J genes are TRBV6-1 and TRBJ2-3; possible D gene TRBD1, 6 bases. Germline loops: CDR1 MNHNS, CDR2 SASEGT. The CDR3 contains 15 residues. V was shortened by 0 bases and J by 4 bases, with 11 bases between the two germline ends. CDR3 DNA sequence: TGTGCCAGCAGTGAAGCTCGGGCAGGGGCAGATACGCAGTATTTT. This encodes CASSEARAGADTQYF.

Points on this clonotype: One base away lies a much larger clone, so this may be a sequencing read error. A read error is likely, as this CDR3 ends without the conserved phenylalanine or tryptophan. V and J are TRBV6-5 and TRBJ2-1; D unresolved. The CDR3 contains 13 residues. With 0 bases removed from V and 7 bases from J, the gap between germline ends came to 7 bases. Germline lookup yields CDR1 MNHEY and CDR2 SVGAGI. CDR3 sequence (DNA): TGTGCCAGCAGTTACTCGGCCCAAAATGAGCAGTTCCTC. Residues: CASSYSAQNEQFL.

The chain couples TRBV19 to TRBJ1-5; 8 bases match TRBD1. The V gene's germline CDR1 is LNHDA and CDR2 SQIVND (reference sequence). V was pared by 10 bases and J by 1 base, with 15 bases of the junction left unmatched. The CDR3 has 17 residues. CDR3 residues: CATGQGLSLWSNQPQHF. The CDR3 nucleotides are TGTGCCACCGGACAGGGTCTCTCTTTATGGAGCAATCAGCCCCAGCATTTT.

This clonotype was seen a few times. This rearrangement joins TRBV15 to TRBJ1-1, with a weak D call TRBD1 (6 bases). The V gene lost 2 bases and the J gene lost 4 bases, with 8 bases spanning the gap. CDR1 is LNHNV and CDR2 is YYDKDF in the germline V gene (reference sequence). The length of the CDR3 is 13 residues. The CDR3 DNA reads TGTGCCACCAGCAGAAGGGACACCACTGAAGCTTTCTTT. Its protein is CATSRRDTTEAFF.

This clonotype is medium-sized. CDR3 amino acids: CSVFGGDETQYF. Written as DNA, the CDR3 is TGCAGCGTGTTCGGTGGGGATGAGACCCAGTACTTC. The chain couples TRBV29-1 to TRBJ2-5; D not certain. Germline assignment: CDR1 SQVTM and CDR2 ANQGSEA. This CDR3 region has 12 residues. Trimming cost V 6 bases and J 5 bases, with 13 bases left between them.

This chain joins TRBV7-2 and TRBJ1-4; D gene ambiguous. Germline values: CDR1 SGHTA, CDR2 FQGNSA. CDR3 length: 15 amino acids. Trimming shortened V by 1 base and J by 1 base, and 7 bases separated the two germline ends. The CDR3 DNA reads TGTGCCAGCAGCTTAGATGGGGTAACTAATGAAAAACTGTTTTTT. It translates to CASSLDGVTNEKLFF.

In its sample, this clonotype is large. The V and J genes are TRBV29-1 and TRBJ2-5, with D unresolved. Germline lookup yields CDR1 SQVTM and CDR2 ANQGSEA. V dropped 4 bases and J dropped 1 base, with 7 bases sitting between them. The CDR3 has 12 amino acids. The CDR3 DNA sequence: TGCAGCGTTGGACTGACCCAAGAGACCCAGTACTTC. It encodes CSVGLTQETQYF.

This chain joins TRBV6-2 or TRBV6-3 and TRBJ2-7; D is perhaps TRBD2 (7 bases). Germline loops: CDR1 MNHEY, CDR2 SVGEGT. Trimming shortened V by 5 bases and J by 9 bases, and 32 bases separated the two germline ends. This CDR3 region has 18 residues. The CDR3 here is CASSAKRGEFGLGKGQYF. Written as DNA, the CDR3 is TGTGCCAGCAGTGCCAAGAGGGGGGAATTTGGACTAGGGAAGGGGCAGTACTTC.

The J gene is TRBJ1-4, the V gene TRBV6-6; the match to TRBD1 covers 8 bases. The J segment lost 3 bases and the V segment lost 7 bases, leaving 7 bases of the junction unmatched. The germline CDR1 and CDR2 sequences are MNHNY and SVGAGI (reference sequence). This CDR3 region has 15 residues. This CDR3 reads CASTRPGQANEKLFF. The CDR3 DNA reads TGTGCCAGCACCAGGCCGGGACAGGCTAATGAAAAACTGTTTTTT.

J is TRBJ1-1 and V is TRBV29-1, with 7 bases aligning to TRBD1. Germline lookup yields CDR1 SQVTM and CDR2 ANQGSEA. J gave up 1 base and V 4 bases, and 0 bases lay outside the gene matches. The CDR3 covers 12 residues. In DNA form, the CDR3 reads TGCAGCGTTGGGACAGGGAACACTGAAGCTTTCTTT. Translating it yields CSVGTGNTEAFF.

This clonotype was seen a few times. The chain is built from TRBV5-4 and TRBJ2-2; 7 positions match TRBD1. Trimming removed 3 bases from V and 4 bases from J; junction bases left unmatched: 9. Germline CDR1 and CDR2: SGHNT and YYREEE (reference sequence). The CDR3 runs to 16 residues. The CDR3 DNA reads as TGTGCCAGCAGCTGGGGAACAGGGACAGCCACCGGGGAGCTGTTTTTT. Amino acid sequence: CASSWGTGTATGELFF.